Listed below are T cell receptor beta chains from one sample, sequenced in a study of blood T cell repertoires in COVID-19. The protocol was immunoSEQ multiplex PCR, while the TCRdb copy is restricted to in-frame clones and leaves out a portion. The sample holds roughly 67,000 clones, around 85% seen once. Sequenced material: peripheral blood. The receptors stem from a man aged 50 to 59 with active COVID-19. Each CDR3 is given without its conserved first and last residue.

v_call: TRBV4-2; cdr3_aa: ASSQDPTSGSYEQY
v_call: TRBV28; cdr3_aa: ASSTGTGGTQPQH
v_call: TRBV6-2/TRBV6-3; cdr3_aa: ASSYSRAGWDSPLH
v_call: TRBV5-5; cdr3_aa: ASSLGQGGGYT
v_call: TRBV5-1; cdr3_aa: ASSGTGGTDTQY
v_call: TRBV19; cdr3_aa: ASSIWTGSNTIY
v_call: TRBV15; cdr3_aa: ASASGRNTGELF
v_call: TRBV25-1; cdr3_aa: ASSAGGEQY
v_call: TRBV6-1; cdr3_aa: ASSEGLAGGHPNNEQF
v_call: TRBV30; cdr3_aa: AWSPAGAYEQY
v_call: TRBV7-9; cdr3_aa: ASSLQGATSGYT
v_call: TRBV10-3; cdr3_aa: AISDSGLAGGDTQY
v_call: TRBV5-1; cdr3_aa: ASSDSQGFSDTQY
v_call: TRBV4-2; cdr3_aa: ASSQQTGTGQETQY
v_call: TRBV11-2; cdr3_aa: ASSQVAPPSTDTQY
v_call: TRBV7-2; cdr3_aa: ASSLRGGTSTDTQY
v_call: TRBV5-4; cdr3_aa: ASRLQGATSSYNEQF
v_call: TRBV5-1; cdr3_aa: ASSLQGAPVLTEAF
v_call: TRBV12-3/TRBV12-4; cdr3_aa: ASSARLGQF
v_call: TRBV5-6; cdr3_aa: ASRTKGGPYEQY
v_call: TRBV7-2; cdr3_aa: ASSLVTGFDEQY
v_call: TRBV30; cdr3_aa: AWTNTSRGENNEQF
v_call: TRBV11-2; cdr3_aa: ASSLGLVQISGELF
v_call: TRBV5-6; cdr3_aa: ASSLWPNTEAF
v_call: TRBV7-2; cdr3_aa: ASSLTGYYEQY
v_call: TRBV7-8; cdr3_aa: ASSLSGAGGYT
v_call: TRBV14; cdr3_aa: ASSPRQGATNEKLF
v_call: TRBV5-1; cdr3_aa: ASSLGTALPETQY